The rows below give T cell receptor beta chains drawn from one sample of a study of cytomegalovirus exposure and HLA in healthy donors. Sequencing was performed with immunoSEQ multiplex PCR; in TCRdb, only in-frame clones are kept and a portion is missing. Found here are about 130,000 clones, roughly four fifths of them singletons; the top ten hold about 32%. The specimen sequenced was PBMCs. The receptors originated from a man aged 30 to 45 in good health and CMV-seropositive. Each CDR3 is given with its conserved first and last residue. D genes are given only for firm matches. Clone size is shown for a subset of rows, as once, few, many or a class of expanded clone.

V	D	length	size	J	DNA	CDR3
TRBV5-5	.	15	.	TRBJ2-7	TGTGCCAGCAGCTTTGGTACAGTTAGTACCTACGAGCAGTACTTC	CASSFGTVSTYEQYF
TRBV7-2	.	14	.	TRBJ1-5	TGTGCCAGCAGCCCCACCGGGGGCAATCAGCCCCAGCATTTT	CASSPTGGNQPQHF
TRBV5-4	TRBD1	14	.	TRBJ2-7	TGTGCCAGCAGCTCGGGACAGCCTAACTACGAGCAGTACTTC	CASSSGQPNYEQYF
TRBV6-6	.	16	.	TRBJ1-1	TGTGCCAGCAGCAACCCCCAGGGCCCCGCCGGGGGTGAAGCTTTCTTT	CASSNPQGPAGGEAFF
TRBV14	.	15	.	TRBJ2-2	TGTGCCAGCAGCCAAGTAGGGGCAGGGACCGGGGAGCTGTTTTTT	CASSQVGAGTGELFF
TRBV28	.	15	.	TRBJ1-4	TGTGCCAGCAGCCCGGGACTTCCAGGTAATGAAAAACTGTTTTTT	CASSPGLPGNEKLFF
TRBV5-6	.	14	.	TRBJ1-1	TGTGCCAGCAGCCAAACAGGGTGGAACACTGAAGCTTTCTTT	CASSQTGWNTEAFF
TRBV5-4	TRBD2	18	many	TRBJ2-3	TGTGCCAGCAGCTTGTTTCCGTTAGCGGGAGAGGGCTCAGATACGCAGTATTTT	CASSLFPLAGEGSDTQYF
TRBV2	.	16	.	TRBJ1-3	TGTGCCAGCAGTGACGGTGACAGGTCCTCTGGAAACACCATATATTTT	CASSDGDRSSGNTIYF
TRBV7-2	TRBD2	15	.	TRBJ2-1	TGTGCCAGCAGCTTAAGCGGGAGGGCCGACAATGAGCAGTTCTTC	CASSLSGRADNEQFF
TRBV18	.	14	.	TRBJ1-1	TGTGCCAGCTCACCAAACAGCATGAACACTGAAGCTTTCTTT	CASSPNSMNTEAFF
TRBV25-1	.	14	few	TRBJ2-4	TGTGCCAGCAGTGTTCAACAGGGATATTACATTCAGTACTTC	CASSVQQGYYIQYF
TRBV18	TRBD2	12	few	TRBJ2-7	TGTGCCAGCTCACCGGGGGGGGACGAGCAGTACTTC	CASSPGGDEQYF
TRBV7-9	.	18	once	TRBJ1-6	TGTGCCAGCAGCCCTGGGGGCAGGATGAGCTCCTATAATTCACCCCTCCACTTT	CASSPGGRMSSYNSPLHF
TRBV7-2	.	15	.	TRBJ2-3	TGTGCCAGCAGCCCCAGGACTACCAGCACAGATACGCAGTATTTT	CASSPRTTSTDTQYF
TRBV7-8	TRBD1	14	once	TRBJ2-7	TGTGCCAGCAGCCACCGGGACAGGCCCTACGAGCAGTACTTC	CASSHRDRPYEQYF
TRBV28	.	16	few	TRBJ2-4	TGTGCCAGCAGTGCGGACGGCGCAGGGGCCAAAAACATTCAGTACTTC	CASSADGAGAKNIQYF
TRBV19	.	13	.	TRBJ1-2	TGTGCCAGTAGAACAGGGATTAGCTATGGCTACACCTTC	CASRTGISYGYTF
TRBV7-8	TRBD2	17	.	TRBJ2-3	TGTGCCAGCAGCTCCGTGGGGCGCGGGAGGGCCCTCGTTACGCAGTATTTT	CASSSVGRGRALVTQYF
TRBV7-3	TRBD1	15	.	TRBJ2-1	TGTGCCAGCAGCCCCCAGACAGGGATCCAGAATGAGCAGTTCTTC	CASSPQTGIQNEQFF
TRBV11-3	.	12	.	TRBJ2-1	TGTGCCAGCAGCTTCGGTAGAAATGAGCAGTTCTTC	CASSFGRNEQFF
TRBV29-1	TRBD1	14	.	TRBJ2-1	TGCAGCGTTGTCCCCTGGGACAGGGGCGCTGAGCAGTTCTTC	CSVVPWDRGAEQFF
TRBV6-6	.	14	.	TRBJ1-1	TGTGCCAGCAGACCAGGACAGACCAACACTGAAGCTTTCTTT	CASRPGQTNTEAFF
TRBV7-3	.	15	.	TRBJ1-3	TGTGCCAGCAGCTTAGGGCCTAATCCAGGAAACACCATATATTTT	CASSLGPNPGNTIYF
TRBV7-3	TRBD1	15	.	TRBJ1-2	TGTGCCAGCAGCGCTACGACAGGGGGCGGGCATGGCTACACCTTC	CASSATTGGGHGYTF
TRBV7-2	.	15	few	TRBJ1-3	TGTGCCAGCAGCTTGGTGGAGAGTACAGGAAACACCATATATTTT	CASSLVESTGNTIYF
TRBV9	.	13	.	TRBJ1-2	TGTGCCAGCAGCGTAGTAGGGGGCTATGGCTACACCTTC	CASSVVGGYGYTF
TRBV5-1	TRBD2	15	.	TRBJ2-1	TGCGCCAGCAGCCTGGGCGGGAGGGCCTACAATGAGCAGTTCTTC	CASSLGGRAYNEQFF
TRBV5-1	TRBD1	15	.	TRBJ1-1	TGCGCCAGCAGCGGCGAGGGGGCTGCGAACACTGAAGCTTTCTTT	CASSGEGAANTEAFF
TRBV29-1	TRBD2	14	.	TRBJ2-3	TGCAGCGTTGTGTATAGCGGGGCCTCAGATACGCAGTATTTT	CSVVYSGASDTQYF
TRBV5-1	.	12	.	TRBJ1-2	TGCGCCAGCAGGCCAGAAAACTATGGCTACACCTTC	CASRPENYGYTF
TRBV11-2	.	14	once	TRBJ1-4	TGTGCCAGCAGCGCGGGGCTGACTAATGAAAAACTGTTTTTT	CASSAGLTNEKLFF
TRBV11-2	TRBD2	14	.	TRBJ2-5	TGTGCCAGCAGCCCCGGGGGGTCCCAAGAGACCCAGTACTTC	CASSPGGSQETQYF
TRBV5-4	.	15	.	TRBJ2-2	TGTGCCAGCAGCTTGCTGGGGGGTAACACCGGGGAGCTGTTTTTT	CASSLLGGNTGELFF
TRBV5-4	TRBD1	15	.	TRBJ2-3	TGTGCCAGCAGTGGCGGGGGACAGGGTAAGAATACGCAGTATTTT	CASSGGGQGKNTQYF
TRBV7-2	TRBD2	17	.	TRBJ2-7	TGTGCCAGCAGCTTAGGGGCCGGCGGGGGGATGGGTCGGGAGCAGTACTTC	CASSLGAGGGMGREQYF